A selection of T cell receptor beta chains follows, all from one sample in a study of blood T cell repertoires in COVID-19. Clones were sequenced by immunoSEQ multiplex PCR, and TCRdb holds only the in-frame ones, with some missing. The sample has fewer than 500,000 clones; around 90% are singletons. Sequenced sample: PBMCs or T cells enriched from blood (not recorded which). The receptors shown here come from a woman aged 18-35 years with acute COVID-19. The CDR3 runs from the conserved cysteine through the conserved F or W. D genes are given only for firm matches. Where a row states a size, it is once, few, many or the class of an expanded clone; other rows omit it.

CDR3nt	CDR3aa	j_gene	d_gene	abundance	v_gene
TGTGCCAGCAGCTTCTGGGCAGGCCCCTCTGGAAACACCATATATTTT	CASSFWAGPSGNTIYF	TRBJ1-3	-	-	TRBV5-8
TGTGCCAGCAGCCGTACTAGCGGGAGCTCCTACAATGAGCAGTTCTTC	CASSRTSGSSYNEQFF	TRBJ2-1	TRBD2	-	TRBV6-2/TRBV6-3
TGTGCCAGCAGCCAAGATTTCCAGCCGACAGGACTAGGCTTCAGCAATCAGCCCCAGCATTTT	CASSQDFQPTGLGFSNQPQHF	TRBJ1-5	-	-	TRBV4-2
TGTGCCACCAGCCGGACTAGCGGGAGCTCCTACAATGAGCAGTTCTTC	CATSRTSGSSYNEQFF	TRBJ2-1	TRBD2	-	TRBV15
TGTGCCAGCAGCCAAGTGGATACAGGGGGCACTGAAGCTTTCTTT	CASSQVDTGGTEAFF	TRBJ1-1	TRBD1	-	TRBV3-1/TRBV3-2
TGTGCCAGTAGTAGTCTCGGCAATCAGCCCCAGCATTTT	CASSSLGNQPQHF	TRBJ1-5	-	-	TRBV19
TGTGCCACCAGTGATTGGTCAGGGGGAGAGACCCAGTACTTC	CATSDWSGGETQYF	TRBJ2-5	TRBD1	-	TRBV24-1
TGTGCCAGCAGCTCAACCCCCACAGGGGCATCTGGAAACACCATATATTTT	CASSSTPTGASGNTIYF	TRBJ1-3	TRBD1	-	TRBV5-5
TGCGCCAGCAGCACCCGACAGGGGGAAGCTTTCTTT	CASSTRQGEAFF	TRBJ1-1	TRBD1	-	TRBV4-3
TGCAGCGTGGTAGAGACGGGTACGTCTTGGGGCTACACCTTC	CSVVETGTSWGYTF	TRBJ1-2	-	-	TRBV29-1
TGCGCCAGCAGCTTGGAACAGGGATTGTATCCCTTTTACACTGAAGCTTTCTTT	CASSLEQGLYPFYTEAFF	TRBJ1-1	-	-	TRBV5-1
TGCGCCAGCAGTGAGACAGACAGGGTGGGTCAGCCCCAGCATTTT	CASSETDRVGQPQHF	TRBJ1-5	TRBD1	-	TRBV10-2
TGTGCCAGCAGCTCGGGACAGGATCAAGAGACCCAGTACTTC	CASSSGQDQETQYF	TRBJ2-5	TRBD1	-	TRBV7-3
TGTGCCATCAGTGGGGGACAGGGAGGCAATCAGCCCCAGCATTTT	CAISGGQGGNQPQHF	TRBJ1-5	TRBD1	-	TRBV10-3
TGTGCCAGCAGCACAGACAGAAACACCATATATTTT	CASSTDRNTIYF	TRBJ1-3	-	once	TRBV5-4
TGCGCCAGCAGTGAGTCTCCCGGGGATACGCAGTATTTT	CASSESPGDTQYF	TRBJ2-3	-	-	TRBV10-1
TGCGCCAGCAGTCAATCTGCAGACTCTGGAAACACCATATATTTT	CASSQSADSGNTIYF	TRBJ1-3	-	-	TRBV23-1
TGCGCCAGCAGCCTCGGGATCAGCAATGAGCAGTTCTTC	CASSLGISNEQFF	TRBJ2-1	-	-	TRBV4-1
TGTGCCAGCAGCTCCCGACAGGGTCTTCGTCGTGATCCAGATACGCAGTATTTT	CASSSRQGLRRDPDTQYF	TRBJ2-3	TRBD1	once	TRBV7-9
TGTGCCAGCACCCACGAGGGAAGGACCTACTATGGCTACACCTTC	CASTHEGRTYYGYTF	TRBJ1-2	-	-	TRBV2
TGTGCCAGCAGCTTAGATCGGGACTCTTGGGAGACCCAGTACTTC	CASSLDRDSWETQYF	TRBJ2-5	-	once	TRBV11-2
TGTGCCAGCAGTTTGGAGAGACTAAACACCGGGGAGCTGTTTTTT	CASSLERLNTGELFF	TRBJ2-2	-	-	TRBV28
TGTGCCTGGAGAGCCCCGGGTGGATACGAGCAGTACTTC	CAWRAPGGYEQYF	TRBJ2-7	-	-	TRBV30
TGTGCCAGCAGTCGTAGGTGGGACAACTACGAGCAGTACTTC	CASSRRWDNYEQYF	TRBJ2-7	-	-	TRBV9
TGTGCCACCAGTGACTCACCTAGGTCGGGAGGGACAGATACGCAGTATTTT	CATSDSPRSGGTDTQYF	TRBJ2-3	TRBD2	-	TRBV24-1
TGTGCCACCCGACTTCTCGCCGAGCAGTTCTTC	CATRLLAEQFF	TRBJ2-1	-	-	TRBV2
TGTGCCAGCAGCTTAGGGGCCTTTGAAAAACTGTTTTTT	CASSLGAFEKLFF	TRBJ1-4	-	-	TRBV7-9
TGTGCCAGCAGCCCCCGGGACAGGGGAGGGAAACTGTTTTTT	CASSPRDRGGKLFF	TRBJ1-4	TRBD1	-	TRBV3-1/TRBV3-2
TGCGCCAGCAGCCAAGTCATTAGACTAGCGGGAATGTCCTACGAGCAGTACTTC	CASSQVIRLAGMSYEQYF	TRBJ2-7	TRBD2	-	TRBV4-1
TGTGCCAGCAGCCGCTCAGGCTCCCACCAGGAGACCCAGTACTTC	CASSRSGSHQETQYF	TRBJ2-5	-	-	TRBV7-3
TGCAGCGCTCGGACAGGAACCAACTACGAGCAGTACTTC	CSARTGTNYEQYF	TRBJ2-7	TRBD1	-	TRBV29-1
TGTGCCAGCAGACTTACCTTCAACACTGAAGCTTTCTTT	CASRLTFNTEAFF	TRBJ1-1	-	-	TRBV27
TGTGCCAGCAGCTTTGCCACACCTTACTATGGCTACACCTTC	CASSFATPYYGYTF	TRBJ1-2	-	-	TRBV12-1
TGTGCCAGCAGCCTTTCAGGGGTCTCTGGAAACACCATATATTTT	CASSLSGVSGNTIYF	TRBJ1-3	-	-	TRBV7-8
TGTGCCAGCAGTTCCAACAGTTATGGCTACACCTTC	CASSSNSYGYTF	TRBJ1-2	-	-	TRBV28
TGTGCCAGCAGTTTGGGGGGGACCGGGACAGGGGAGAGGAATGAGCAGTTCTTC	CASSLGGTGTGERNEQFF	TRBJ2-1	TRBD1	-	TRBV28
TGTGCCAGCAGCTTCAGTGGCGGGGAGCTGTTTTTT	CASSFSGGELFF	TRBJ2-2	-	-	TRBV7-8
TGTGCCAGCAGGACAGGGGACTACGAGCAGTACTTC	CASRTGDYEQYF	TRBJ2-7	TRBD1	few	TRBV19
TGTGCCAGCAGCTTATTTGGAATGGGACTAGCGGGCAATGAGCAGTTCTTC	CASSLFGMGLAGNEQFF	TRBJ2-1	TRBD2	-	TRBV7-3
TGTGCCAGCAGTACTGGACTAGCGGGGTCTTACAATGAGCAGTTCTTC	CASSTGLAGSYNEQFF	TRBJ2-1	TRBD2	-	TRBV2
TGTGCCAGCAGTGAAATTACCAGGAGCAATCAGCCCCAGCATTTT	CASSEITRSNQPQHF	TRBJ1-5	-	-	TRBV2